This is a list of T cell receptor beta chains from one sample in a study of cytomegalovirus exposure and HLA in healthy donors. Method: immunoSEQ multiplex PCR; TCRdb's copy keeps in-frame clones and lacks some. Of some 190,000 clones detected, around 82% appear once; the ten largest clones hold approximately 1.7%. Input material: PBMCs. The receptors shown here come from a man aged 35 to 55 in good health and CMV-seropositive. CDR3s leave out the opening cysteine and the closing phenylalanine or tryptophan. Fields, in order: J gene, V gene, CDR3 protein.

j_gene: TRBJ2-3; v_gene: TRBV27; CDR3aa: ASTRAGHLADTQY
j_gene: TRBJ1-1; v_gene: TRBV29-1; CDR3aa: SVVLGREKEAF
j_gene: TRBJ2-3; v_gene: TRBV7-2; CDR3aa: ASSSQGTDTQY
j_gene: TRBJ2-5; v_gene: TRBV5-4; CDR3aa: ASSYGTSGLETQY
j_gene: TRBJ2-7; v_gene: TRBV5-4; CDR3aa: ASSSTSGFSYEQY
j_gene: TRBJ2-5; v_gene: TRBV10-3; CDR3aa: AISDRVGETQY
j_gene: TRBJ1-3; v_gene: TRBV2; CDR3aa: ASSSTGSGNTIY
j_gene: TRBJ1-1; v_gene: TRBV5-1; CDR3aa: ASSFPPQGGNTEAF
j_gene: TRBJ1-2; v_gene: TRBV10-3; CDR3aa: AIRGQEDNYGYT
j_gene: TRBJ1-2; v_gene: TRBV5-4; CDR3aa: ASSPSDRGHYGYT
j_gene: TRBJ2-3; v_gene: TRBV14; CDR3aa: ASSQSLGTSGTDTQY
j_gene: TRBJ2-1; v_gene: TRBV18; CDR3aa: ASSPPGLAEYNEQF
j_gene: TRBJ1-1; v_gene: TRBV6-1; CDR3aa: ASSEAGGEAF
j_gene: -; v_gene: TRBV19; CDR3aa: ASSTRTGDYEQY
j_gene: TRBJ1-2; v_gene: TRBV27; CDR3aa: ASSTRQGAFDGYT
j_gene: TRBJ1-1; v_gene: TRBV18; CDR3aa: ASSPQGPQDTEAF
j_gene: TRBJ1-2; v_gene: TRBV14; CDR3aa: ASGQGGWFGYT
j_gene: TRBJ2-7; v_gene: TRBV6-5; CDR3aa: ASGTSGTYEQY
j_gene: TRBJ1-1; v_gene: TRBV19; CDR3aa: ASTLPGGGYTEAF
j_gene: -; v_gene: TRBV28; CDR3aa: ASRERGKSYEQY
j_gene: TRBJ2-2; v_gene: TRBV10-3; CDR3aa: AISEFQGFSNTGELF
j_gene: TRBJ2-5; v_gene: TRBV5-1; CDR3aa: ASSLTGAETQY